These T cell receptor beta chains were read from a single sample in a study of blood T cell repertoires in COVID-19. TCRdb's table, derived via immunoSEQ multiplex PCR, lists solely in-frame clones and lacks some. The data show 230,000 or so clones, with over 80% seen just once and around 4.7% held by the top ten. The source material was peripheral blood. The receptors stem from a human donor in a cohort sampled during active COVID-19. Each CDR3 is given with its conserved first and last residue. Each record gives: CDR3 DNA, CDR3 protein, J gene, V gene, D gene, clone size. D genes are given only for firm matches. Clone size is shown for a subset of rows, as once, few, many or a class of expanded clone.

DNA: TGTGCCAGCAGCAGAAGCGGACAAGAGACCCAGTACTTC; CDR3: CASSRSGQETQYF; J: TRBJ2-5; V: TRBV11-3; D: .; size: .
DNA: TGTGCCAGCAGTCGGACACGCACTGAAGCTTTCTTT; CDR3: CASSRTRTEAFF; J: TRBJ1-1; V: TRBV6-5; D: .; size: .
DNA: TGTGCCAGCCGGGACAGGGTCTCTGAAGCTTTCTTT; CDR3: CASRDRVSEAFF; J: TRBJ1-1; V: TRBV27; D: TRBD1; size: once
DNA: TGTGCCAGTAGTCCCCAGACAGGGGGCAACTATGGCTACACCTTC; CDR3: CASSPQTGGNYGYTF; J: TRBJ1-2; V: TRBV19; D: TRBD1; size: .
DNA: TGTGCAAGTCGCTTAGTTTTCGGACAGGTCTCCTTCTCCTACAATGAGCAGTTCTTC; CDR3: CASRLVFGQVSFSYNEQFF; J: TRBJ2-1; V: TRBV12-2; D: .; size: .
DNA: TGTGCCAGCAGCCCACCACCGGGGACAGGGGGCTCCTACGAGCAGTACTTC; CDR3: CASSPPPGTGGSYEQYF; J: TRBJ2-7; V: TRBV5-5; D: TRBD1; size: .
DNA: TGTGCCAGCAGCCCCCGGGGGCGGGGGGATGAGCAGTTCTTC; CDR3: CASSPRGRGDEQFF; J: TRBJ2-1; V: TRBV7-9; D: TRBD2; size: .
DNA: TGTGCCAGCATCTTACAGGGGGCGAATTCACCCCTCCACTTT; CDR3: CASILQGANSPLHF; J: TRBJ1-6; V: TRBV2; D: TRBD1; size: .
DNA: TGTGCCAGCAGCCTCCGGGACAGGGGGCCCTTGTCACCCCTCCACTTT; CDR3: CASSLRDRGPLSPLHF; J: TRBJ1-6; V: TRBV3-1/TRBV3-2; D: TRBD1; size: .
DNA: TGTGCCACCGGAGGACAGGGAACGGGCGAGCAGTACTTC; CDR3: CATGGQGTGEQYF; J: TRBJ2-7; V: TRBV24-1; D: TRBD1; size: few
DNA: TGTGCCAGCAGCTTGACAGGTGTCTCTGGAAACACCATATATTTT; CDR3: CASSLTGVSGNTIYF; J: TRBJ1-3; V: TRBV5-6; D: .; size: .
DNA: TGCGCCAGCAGCCCACAAAGCGGAAGCTTTAGCTCCTACAATGAGCAGTTCTTC; CDR3: CASSPQSGSFSSYNEQFF; J: TRBJ2-1; V: TRBV5-1; D: .; size: .
DNA: TGTGCCAGCAGCCCGGACAGGGGGCGAAGGGGTGAGCAGTTCTTC; CDR3: CASSPDRGRRGEQFF; J: TRBJ2-1; V: TRBV2; D: TRBD1; size: .
DNA: TGCGCCAGCAGCCAAGATTGGGCAGGGGGTAACTATGGCTACACCTTC; CDR3: CASSQDWAGGNYGYTF; J: TRBJ1-2; V: TRBV4-3; D: TRBD1; size: .
DNA: TGTGCCAGCAGCCAAGTAACGGGATTGAATCAGCCCCAGCATTTT; CDR3: CASSQVTGLNQPQHF; J: TRBJ1-5; V: TRBV4-2; D: .; size: .
DNA: TGTGCCAGCAGTGCAGGACAGGGGCTCATCACTGAAGCTTTCTTT; CDR3: CASSAGQGLITEAFF; J: TRBJ1-1; V: TRBV25-1; D: TRBD1; size: .
DNA: TGTGCCAGCAGCTTGGAGGCAGGGGGTTGGACCGGGGAGCTGTTTTTT; CDR3: CASSLEAGGWTGELFF; J: TRBJ2-2; V: TRBV5-6; D: TRBD1; size: .
DNA: TGTGCCTGGAGTGGGCCTAGCGGGAGGGGGCATGAGCAGTTCTTC; CDR3: CAWSGPSGRGHEQFF; J: TRBJ2-1; V: TRBV30; D: TRBD2; size: .
DNA: TGTGCCAGCTCACCTAGACAAGGTGGCACTGAAGCTTTCTTT; CDR3: CASSPRQGGTEAFF; J: TRBJ1-1; V: TRBV18; D: .; size: .
DNA: TGTGCCAGCAGTTTAGGACCGGTAGGACTCTCTGGGGCCAACGTCCTGACTTTC; CDR3: CASSLGPVGLSGANVLTF; J: TRBJ2-6; V: TRBV28; D: .; size: .
DNA: TGCAGCGTTAGAAGCAACTATGGCTACACCTTC; CDR3: CSVRSNYGYTF; J: TRBJ1-2; V: TRBV29-1; D: .; size: few
DNA: TGTGCCAGCAGCTACGACAGGAACACTGAAGCTTTCTTT; CDR3: CASSYDRNTEAFF; J: TRBJ1-1; V: TRBV7-3; D: .; size: .
DNA: TGTGCCAGCAGCAAAGGGGTACTCATGAACACTGAAGCTTTCTTT; CDR3: CASSKGVLMNTEAFF; J: TRBJ1-1; V: TRBV9; D: .; size: .
DNA: TGTGCCAGCAGTTTATCCGGGGTCAACGAGCAGTACTTC; CDR3: CASSLSGVNEQYF; J: TRBJ2-7; V: TRBV12-3/TRBV12-4; D: .; size: .
DNA: TGTGCCAGCAGCCCGCAGGGGAATCAGCCCCAGCATTTT; CDR3: CASSPQGNQPQHF; J: TRBJ1-5; V: TRBV7-9; D: .; size: .
DNA: TGTGCCAGCAGCATAGCCGAATACTCCTACGAGCAGTACTTC; CDR3: CASSIAEYSYEQYF; J: TRBJ2-7; V: TRBV5-4; D: .; size: few
DNA: TGTGCCAGCAGTTCGTCCGGGTACGTCTACGAGCAGTACTTC; CDR3: CASSSSGYVYEQYF; J: TRBJ2-7; V: TRBV27; D: .; size: few
DNA: TGTGCCAGCAGCGTCGCAGTGAACACTGAAGCTTTCTTT; CDR3: CASSVAVNTEAFF; J: TRBJ1-1; V: TRBV9; D: .; size: few
DNA: TGTGCCAGCAGCTTGGCCGGTTTAGCTGAAGCTTTCTTT; CDR3: CASSLAGLAEAFF; J: TRBJ1-1; V: TRBV5-4; D: .; size: few
DNA: TGTGCCAGCAGTTTAGTCGGGACAGGGTTGAGGGAGCAGTACTTC; CDR3: CASSLVGTGLREQYF; J: TRBJ2-7; V: TRBV28; D: TRBD1; size: .
DNA: TGTGCCAGCAGTAAATTACTCCCAGGGGGCTCGGGGGAGCAGTACTTC; CDR3: CASSKLLPGGSGEQYF; J: TRBJ2-7; V: TRBV27; D: TRBD1; size: .
DNA: TGTGCCAGTAAGCCGGGGTTCACCGGGGAGCTGTTTTTT; CDR3: CASKPGFTGELFF; J: TRBJ2-2; V: TRBV19; D: .; size: .